The next 28 T cell receptor beta chains were all read from a single sample in a study of blood T cell repertoires in COVID-19. Produced via immunoSEQ multiplex PCR; TCRdb's table is partial and in-frame only. Of about 58,000 clones listed, around four fifths are singletons. The source material was peripheral blood. These receptors were collected from a man aged 60-69 years with COVID-19, enrolled during active disease.

V is TRBV27 and J is TRBJ1-2; 8 nucleotides line up with TRBD1. J lost 0 bases, V lost 0 bases, and 9 bases had no gene match. Looked up from germline, CDR1 is MNHEY and CDR2 is SMNVEV (reference sequence). The CDR3 spans 18 residues. The CDR3 sequence: CASSLSHHPGQANYGYTF. CDR3 nucleotides: TGTGCCAGCAGTTTATCCCATCACCCGGGACAGGCTAACTATGGCTACACCTTC.

This clone was found once. V gene TRBV6-1 combines with J gene TRBJ1-2, with D unclear. CDR3 length: 13 residues. Trimming stripped 2 bases from V and 0 bases from J, with 4 bases between. Per germline, CDR1 MNHNS and CDR2 SASEGT. As DNA, the CDR3 is TGTGCCAGCAGTGAACAGACTAACTATGGCTACACCTTC. This gives the protein CASSEQTNYGYTF.

CDR3 nucleotide sequence: TGTGCCAGCAGCCCCAGGGGAAACTATGGCTACACCTTC. This encodes CASSPRGNYGYTF. V usage is TRBV3-1 (or the pseudogene TRBV3-2) and J usage is TRBJ1-2, with TRBD1 as a possible D gene (6 bases). CDR1 is LGHDT and CDR2 is YNNKEL in the germline V gene (reference sequence). The V end lost 4 bases, the J end lost 2 bases, and 8 bases lay between the germline ends. The CDR3 loop spans 13 amino acids.

The rearrangement joins TRBV29-1 to TRBJ1-4, with a tentative D call TRBD1 (6 bases). CDR1 and CDR2 (germline): SQVTM, ANQGSEA. Trimming cost V 7 bases and J 8 bases, with 14 bases left between them. This CDR3 has 12 residues. CDR3 DNA: TGCAGCGCCGGGGGGGGCGGCGAAAAACTGTTTTTT. Translation: CSAGGGGEKLFF.

This chain connects TRBV7-9 to TRBJ1-2; D is uncertain. CDR1 and CDR2 from the germline V gene are SEHNR and FQNEAQ (reference sequence). The CDR3 contains 13 residues. V lost 5 bases and J 4 bases, leaving 11 bases between the germline ends. CDR3 region: CASSPDKSYGYTF. CDR3 DNA: TGTGCCAGCAGCCCTGACAAGAGCTATGGCTACACCTTC.

This rearrangement joins TRBV7-9 to TRBJ2-7, with TRBD2 matching over 12 bases. Germline CDR1 and CDR2: SEHNR and FQNEAQ (reference sequence). The CDR3 length is 16 residues. After removal of 1 base from V and 3 bases from J, the junction contained 4 bases not matched to a gene. The CDR3 loop reads CASSLGRTSGDYEQYF. The CDR3 DNA reads as TGTGCCAGCAGCTTAGGGAGGACTAGCGGGGACTACGAGCAGTACTTC.

CDR3: CATSRDRVRAGEPQHF. CDR3 DNA: TGTGCCACCAGCAGAGATCGGGTAAGAGCGGGTGAGCCCCAGCATTTT. The gene calls are TRBV15 and TRBJ1-5; D uncertain. With 0 bases removed from V and 8 bases from J, the gap between germline ends came to 17 bases. The CDR3 length is 16 residues. Germline CDR1 and CDR2: LNHNV and YYDKDF (reference sequence).

The J gene is TRBJ2-4, the V gene TRBV6-2 or TRBV6-3; the match to TRBD2 covers 15 bases. The germline V gene encodes CDR1 MNHEY and CDR2 SVGEGT. V gave up 2 bases and J gave up 3 bases; unmatched junction bases: 5. The CDR3 length is 18 residues. CDR3 loop: CASSYGLAGGPGKNIQYF. The CDR3 DNA follows: TGTGCCAGCAGTTACGGACTAGCGGGAGGGCCGGGCAAAAACATTCAGTACTTC.

The rearrangement uses TRBV11-3 and TRBJ2-3; the D is unclear. CDR1 SGHNT and CDR2 YENEEA come from the germline V gene. V was pared by 5 bases and J by 4 bases, with 10 bases between. This CDR3 contains 13 residues. The CDR3 loop reads CASSLMSADTQYF. The CDR3, as DNA: TGTGCCAGCAGCCTTATGTCGGCAGATACGCAGTATTTT. Variable domain in full (rest from reference TRBV11-3 and TRBJ2-3): EAGVVQSPRYKIIEKKQPVAFWCNPISGHNTLYWYLQNLGQGPELLIRYENEEAVDDSQLPKDRFSAERLKGVDSTLKIQPAELGDSAVYLCASSLMSADTQYFGPGTRLTVL.

The chain is built from TRBV27 and TRBJ1-1; D uncertain. Germline values: CDR1 MNHEY, CDR2 SMNVEV (reference sequence). The CDR3 covers 13 residues. Trimming stripped 5 bases from V and 2 bases from J, with 9 bases between. CDR3 in amino acids: CASSIRENTEAFF. In DNA form, the CDR3 reads TGTGCCAGCAGTATACGGGAAAACACTGAAGCTTTCTTT.

CDR3 region: CASSLQGANYGYTF. The CDR3 DNA sequence: TGCGCCAGCAGCTTGCAGGGGGCTAACTATGGCTACACCTTC. The chain uses TRBV5-1 and TRBJ1-2; 7 nucleotides match TRBD1. The CDR3 is made up of 14 amino acids. Per germline, CDR1 SGHRS and CDR2 YFSETQ. Trimming removed 1 base from V and 0 bases from J; junction bases left unmatched: 0.

V and J are TRBV4-1 and TRBJ2-5; a possible D gene is TRBD1 (6 bases). Germline values: CDR1 MGHRA, CDR2 YSYEKL. This CDR3 comprises 13 residues. The germline V and J ends were trimmed by 1 base and 5 bases, with 8 bases remaining between them. This chain's CDR3 is CASSQAGEETQYF. The CDR3 DNA is TGCGCCAGCAGCCAAGCAGGGGAGGAGACCCAGTACTTC.

The gene calls are TRBV6-1 and TRBJ1-5, with TRBD1 matching 8 bases. The CDR3 covers 16 residues. The germline V gene has CDR1 MNHNS and CDR2 SASEGT. The V and J ends lost 2 bases and 2 bases, in that order; junction bases with no gene match: 5. CDR3 amino acids: CASSEQGAGGNQPQHF. The CDR3 coding sequence is TGTGCCAGCAGTGAACAGGGGGCTGGGGGCAATCAGCCCCAGCATTTT.

This rearrangement joins TRBV4-3 to TRBJ2-1, with 10 bases matching TRBD1. The CDR3 runs to 15 residues. Germline CDR1 reads LGHNA; CDR2 reads YSLEER. The V gene end was trimmed by 3 bases and the J gene end by 3 bases; junction bases not matched to a gene: 2. The CDR3 protein is CASSHGTGDYNEQFF. The CDR3 DNA reads as TGCGCCAGCAGCCACGGGACAGGGGACTACAATGAGCAGTTCTTC.

This clone was seen a few times. The genes are TRBV14 and TRBJ2-7; TRBD1 is a possible D gene (6 bases). This CDR3 comprises 12 residues. Germline CDR1 and CDR2: SGHDN and FVKESK. V lost 6 bases, J lost 2 bases, and 8 bases lay in between. CDR3 amino acids: CASRQGPYEQYF. The CDR3 bases are TGTGCCAGCAGACAGGGACCCTACGAGCAGTACTTC. The full variable domain, completed using reference TRBV14 and TRBJ2-7, is EAGVTQFPSHSVIEKGQTVTLRCDPISGHDNLYWYRRVMGKEIKFLLHFVKESKQDESGMPNNRFLAERTGGTYSTLKVQPAELEDSGVYFCASRQGPYEQYFGPGTRLTVT.

This rearrangement joins TRBV9 to TRBJ2-3, with a weak D call TRBD1 (5 bases). Trimming stripped 3 bases from V and 1 base from J, with 12 bases between. From germline, CDR1 is SGDLS and CDR2 YYNGEE. This CDR3 comprises 15 residues. This CDR3 reads CASSAVGRGTDTQYF. The CDR3 coding sequence is TGTGCCAGCAGCGCGGTGGGCAGGGGCACAGATACGCAGTATTTT.

The chain carries TRBV7-7 and TRBJ2-5, with a weak D call TRBD2 (6 bases). The germline gives CDR1 SSHAT, CDR2 FNYEAQ (reference sequence). The CDR3 length is 13 residues. The CDR3 nucleotides are TGTGCTAGTTCCGGAGGGTCCGCGGAGACCCAGTACTTC. Protein: CASSGGSAETQYF.

Only one count was recorded for this clone. V is TRBV5-3 and J is TRBJ2-2; 9 positions agree with TRBD2. Being an ORF, TRBV5-3 has a function that is uncertain. V lost 4 bases and J lost 6; bases outside the gene matches: 16. CDR3 length: 18 residues. CDR3 coding DNA: TGTGCCAGAAGCACGCCCGCCGAGGGCGGGAGGGATTCCGGGGAGCTGTTTTTT. It yields the protein CARSTPAEGGRDSGELFF.

In DNA form, the CDR3 reads TGTGCCAGCAGCCAACCCGGGGCCGGGGGTCAGGCTTTCTTT. Amino acid sequence: CASSQPGAGGQAFF. The rearrangement joins TRBV4-2 to TRBJ1-1; D is possibly TRBD1 (5 bases). Trimming removed 2 bases from V and 11 bases from J, with 18 bases in between. This CDR3 contains 14 residues. Germline V gene data show CDR1 as LGHNA and CDR2 as YNFKEQ.

This clone has more than one count but fewer than ten. V and J are TRBV10-3 and TRBJ1-2; 7 bases are shared with TRBD1. V lost 5 bases, J lost 4 bases, and 7 bases stayed unmatched. This CDR3 has 14 residues. Looked up from germline, CDR1 is ENHRY and CDR2 is SYGVKD. Here the CDR3 reads CAISYGTDVYGYTF. CDR3 coding DNA: TGTGCCATCAGTTACGGGACAGACGTCTATGGCTACACCTTC.

In nucleotides, the CDR3 is TGTGCCAGCTCACGGACAGGGGACACCAAAAACATTCAGTACTTC. Translating gives CASSRTGDTKNIQYF. The chain joins TRBV18 to TRBJ2-4; TRBD1 aligns across 9 bases. CDR1 and CDR2 (germline): KGHSH, LQKENI. Losses at the gene ends were 4 bases for V and 2 bases for J; bases not matched to a gene: 3. The CDR3 covers 15 residues.

The chain links TRBV30 to TRBJ1-3; D is unresolved. The CDR3 length is 13 residues. Looked up from germline, CDR1 is GTSNPN and CDR2 is SVGIG (reference sequence). V shed 2 bases and J shed 11 bases, with 16 bases lying between them. CDR3 sequence: CAWSWEASQAIYF. The CDR3 coding sequence is TGTGCCTGGAGTTGGGAGGCCTCCCAAGCCATATATTTT.

The J gene is TRBJ1-1, the V gene TRBV6-5; D might be TRBD1 (6 bases). The CDR3 spans 15 residues. Germline CDR1 reads MNHEY; CDR2 reads SVGAGI. Trimming removed 6 bases at V and 1 base at J, with 15 bases between. Here the CDR3 DNA reads TGTGCCAGCAGGCCGACAGGTAATCCGAACACTGAAGCTTTCTTT. This gives the protein CASRPTGNPNTEAFF.

The rearrangement joins TRBV5-4 to TRBJ1-6; possible D gene TRBD1, 5 bases. The V gene's germline CDR1 is SGHNT and CDR2 YYREEE (reference sequence). V lost 0 bases to trimming and J lost 8 bases, with 12 bases between them. This CDR3 has 15 amino acids. The CDR3 sequence is CASSLGLGLDSPLHF. For the CDR3, the DNA is TGTGCCAGCAGCTTGGGGTTGGGGCTAGATTCACCCCTCCACTTT. Using reference TRBV5-4 and TRBJ1-6 for the parts outside the CDR3, the full variable domain is ETGVTQSPTHLIKTRGQQVTLRCSSQSGHNTVSWYQQALGQGPQFIFQYYREEENGRGNFPPRFSGLQFPNYSSELNVNALELDDSALYLCASSLGLGLDSPLHFGNGTRLTVT.

The rearrangement uses TRBV6-4 and TRBJ1-5; D gene uncertain. The CDR3 loop spans 14 amino acids. The V gene lost 0 bases and the J gene lost 4 bases, with 7 bases spanning the gap. Germline V CDR1 and CDR2: MRHNA, SNTAGT. The DNA of the CDR3 is TGTGCCAGCAGTGACTCGGGAGATAATCAGCCCCAGCATTTT. Encoded protein: CASSDSGDNQPQHF.

The chain combines TRBV5-1 with TRBJ1-3; TRBD1 is a possible D gene (5 bases). Germline lookup yields CDR1 SGHRS and CDR2 YFSETQ. The CDR3 runs to 15 residues. V lost 1 base and J lost 4, with 12 bases in between. The CDR3 DNA reads TGCGCCAGCAGCTTGAACGGGGGTAAGGGAAACACCATATATTTT. Protein sequence: CASSLNGGKGNTIYF. The whole variable domain, remainder taken from reference TRBV5-1 and TRBJ1-3, is KAGVTQTPRYLIKTRGQQVTLSCSPISGHRSVSWYQQTPGQGLQFLFEYFSETQRNKGNFPGRFSGRQFSNSRSEMNVSTLELGDSALYLCASSLNGGKGNTIYFGEGSWLTVV.

The chain joins TRBV25-1 to TRBJ2-5; 11 bases are shared with TRBD1. CDR3 length: 14 amino acids. V lost 2 bases to trimming and J lost 5 bases; unmatched junction nucleotides: 1. Per the germline V gene, CDR1 is MGHDK and CDR2 is SYGVNS. This CDR3 is CASSEGDRGETQYF. The DNA of the CDR3 is TGTGCCAGCAGTGAAGGGGACAGGGGGGAGACCCAGTACTTC. The entire variable domain, with the rest obtained from reference TRBV25-1 and TRBJ2-5, is as follows: EADIYQTPRYLVIGTGKKITLECSQTMGHDKMYWYQQDPGMELHLIHYSYGVNSTEKGDLSSESTVSRIRTEHFPLTLESARPSHTSQYLCASSEGDRGETQYFGPGTRLLVL.

The V call is TRBV19, the J call TRBJ2-1; possible D gene TRBD1, 5 bases. The CDR3 consists of 15 residues. V lost 3 bases and J lost 7, with 16 bases in between. Germline CDR1 is LNHDA and CDR2 is SQIVND (reference sequence). CDR3 in amino acids: CASSIIGQGKNEQFF. CDR3 nucleotides: TGTGCCAGTAGTATTATAGGCCAGGGCAAAAATGAGCAGTTCTTC.